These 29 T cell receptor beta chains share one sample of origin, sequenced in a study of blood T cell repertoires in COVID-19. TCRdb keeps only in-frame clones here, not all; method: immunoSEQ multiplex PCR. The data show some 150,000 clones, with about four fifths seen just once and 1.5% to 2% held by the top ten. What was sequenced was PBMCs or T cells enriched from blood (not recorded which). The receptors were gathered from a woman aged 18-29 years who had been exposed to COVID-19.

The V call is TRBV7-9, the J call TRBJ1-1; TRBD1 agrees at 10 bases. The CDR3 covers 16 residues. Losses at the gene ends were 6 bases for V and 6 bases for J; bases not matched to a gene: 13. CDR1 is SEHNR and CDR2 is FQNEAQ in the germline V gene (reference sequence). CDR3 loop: CASRVPFGTGDPEAFF. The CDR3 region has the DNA TGTGCCAGCAGAGTACCCTTTGGGACAGGGGATCCTGAAGCTTTCTTT.

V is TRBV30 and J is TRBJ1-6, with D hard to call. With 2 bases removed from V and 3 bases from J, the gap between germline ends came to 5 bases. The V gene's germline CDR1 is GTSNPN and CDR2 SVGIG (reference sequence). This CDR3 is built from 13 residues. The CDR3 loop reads CAWSRGYNSPLHF. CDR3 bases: TGTGCCTGGAGTCGGGGCTATAATTCACCCCTCCACTTT.

The DNA for the CDR3 is TGTGCCAGCCGAGGACAGGGAGGCGTCAGCAATCAGCCCCAGCATTTT. Translated: CASRGQGGVSNQPQHF. V and J are TRBV6-6 and TRBJ1-5; 8 bases map to TRBD1. Germline trimming cut 8 bases from V and 1 base from J; bases unmatched to any gene: 10. Looked up from germline, CDR1 is MNHNY and CDR2 is SVGAGI (reference sequence). CDR3 length equals 16 residues.

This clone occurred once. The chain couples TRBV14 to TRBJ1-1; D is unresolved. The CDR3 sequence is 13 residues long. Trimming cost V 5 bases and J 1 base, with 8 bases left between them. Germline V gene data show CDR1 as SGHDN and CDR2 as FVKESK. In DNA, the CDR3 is TGTGCCAGCAGCAAGCAGGAGAACACTGAAGCTTTCTTT. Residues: CASSKQENTEAFF.

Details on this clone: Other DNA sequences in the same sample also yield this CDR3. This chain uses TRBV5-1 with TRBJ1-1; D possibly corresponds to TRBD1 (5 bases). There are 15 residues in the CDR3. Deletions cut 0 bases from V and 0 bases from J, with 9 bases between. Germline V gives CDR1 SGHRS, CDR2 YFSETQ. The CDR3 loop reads CASSLVAGMNTEAFF. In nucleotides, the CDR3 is TGCGCCAGCAGCTTGGTGGCAGGGATGAACACTGAAGCTTTCTTT.

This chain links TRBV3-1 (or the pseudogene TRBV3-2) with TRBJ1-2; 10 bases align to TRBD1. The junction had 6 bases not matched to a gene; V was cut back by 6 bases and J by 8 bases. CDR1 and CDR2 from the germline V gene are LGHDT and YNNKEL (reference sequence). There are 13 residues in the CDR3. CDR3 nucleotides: TGTGCCAGCAGACCGGACAGGGGGATCGGCTACACCTTC. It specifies CASRPDRGIGYTF.

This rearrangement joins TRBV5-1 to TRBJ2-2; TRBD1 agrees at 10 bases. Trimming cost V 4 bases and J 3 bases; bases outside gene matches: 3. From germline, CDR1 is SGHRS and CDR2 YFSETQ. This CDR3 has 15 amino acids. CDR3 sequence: CASSRTGGDTGELFF. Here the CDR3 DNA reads TGCGCCAGCAGCCGGACAGGGGGGGACACCGGGGAGCTGTTTTTT.

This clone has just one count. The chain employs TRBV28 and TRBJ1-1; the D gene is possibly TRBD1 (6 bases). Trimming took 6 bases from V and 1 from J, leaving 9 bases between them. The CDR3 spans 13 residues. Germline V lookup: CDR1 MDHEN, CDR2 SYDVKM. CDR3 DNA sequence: TGTGCCAGCAGACAGGGTAGGAACACTGAAGCTTTCTTT. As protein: CASRQGRNTEAFF.

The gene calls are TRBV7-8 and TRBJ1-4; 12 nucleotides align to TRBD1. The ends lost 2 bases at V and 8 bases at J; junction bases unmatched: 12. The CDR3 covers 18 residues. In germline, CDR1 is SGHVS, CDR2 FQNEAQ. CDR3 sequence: CASSLNRKGTGGLEKLFF. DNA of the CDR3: TGTGCCAGCAGCTTAAATCGTAAAGGGACAGGGGGCCTGGAAAAACTGTTTTTT.

CDR3 amino acids: CASSTLAGGGYNEQFF. The CDR3 region has the DNA TGTGCCAGCAGTACGCTAGCGGGAGGTGGCTACAATGAGCAGTTCTTC. The chain carries TRBV28 and TRBJ2-1; the match to TRBD2 covers 11 bases. With 5 bases clipped from V and 3 bases from J, the junction kept 6 bases outside the gene matches. In germline, CDR1 is MDHEN, CDR2 SYDVKM. The CDR3 covers 16 residues.

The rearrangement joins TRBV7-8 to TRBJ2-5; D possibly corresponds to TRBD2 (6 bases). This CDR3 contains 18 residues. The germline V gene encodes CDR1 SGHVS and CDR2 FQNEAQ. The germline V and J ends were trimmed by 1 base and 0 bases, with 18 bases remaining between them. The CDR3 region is CASSLGIWGQRDQETQYF. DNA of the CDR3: TGTGCCAGCAGCTTAGGAATTTGGGGCCAGCGGGACCAAGAGACCCAGTACTTC.

The CDR3 DNA reads as TGTGCCAGTTTTGGGGCCTCCCAGCGGCATTTT. It yields the protein CASFGASQRHF. The chain joins TRBV28 to TRBJ1-5, with D possibly matching TRBD1 (5 bases). CDR3 length: 11 residues. From germline, CDR1 is MDHEN and CDR2 SYDVKM. Trimming took 9 bases from V and 15 from J, leaving 18 bases between them.

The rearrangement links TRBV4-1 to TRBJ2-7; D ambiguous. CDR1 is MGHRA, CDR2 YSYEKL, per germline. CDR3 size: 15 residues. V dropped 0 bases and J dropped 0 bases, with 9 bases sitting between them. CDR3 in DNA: TGCGCCAGCAGCCAAGATTTGCCGGGCTCCTACGAGCAGTACTTC. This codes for CASSQDLPGSYEQYF.

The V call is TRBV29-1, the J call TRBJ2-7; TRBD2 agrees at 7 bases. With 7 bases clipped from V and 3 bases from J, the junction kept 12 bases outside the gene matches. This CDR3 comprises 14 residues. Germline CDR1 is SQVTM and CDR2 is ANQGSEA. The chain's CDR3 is CSAWGVAGRYEQYF. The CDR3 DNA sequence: TGCAGCGCCTGGGGGGTAGCGGGCCGCTACGAGCAGTACTTC.

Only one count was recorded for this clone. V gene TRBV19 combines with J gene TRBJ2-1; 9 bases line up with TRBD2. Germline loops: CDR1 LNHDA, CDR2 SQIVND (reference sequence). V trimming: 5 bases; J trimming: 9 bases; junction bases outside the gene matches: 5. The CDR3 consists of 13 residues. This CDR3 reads CASSAISGGEQFF. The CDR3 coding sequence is TGTGCCAGTAGTGCTATTAGCGGGGGTGAGCAGTTCTTC.

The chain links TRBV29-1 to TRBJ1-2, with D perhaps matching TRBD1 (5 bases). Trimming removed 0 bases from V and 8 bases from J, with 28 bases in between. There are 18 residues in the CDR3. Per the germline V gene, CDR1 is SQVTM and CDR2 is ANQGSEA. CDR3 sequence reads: CSVEEVGRGGMVGAGYTF. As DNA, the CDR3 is TGCAGCGTTGAAGAAGTGGGCCGGGGGGGAATGGTAGGCGCGGGCTACACCTTC.

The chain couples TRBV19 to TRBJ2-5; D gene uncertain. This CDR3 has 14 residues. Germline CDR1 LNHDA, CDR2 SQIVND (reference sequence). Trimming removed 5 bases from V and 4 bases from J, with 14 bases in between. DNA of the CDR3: TGTGCCAGTAGTGTCAGGTTTGGATTAGAGACCCAGTACTTC. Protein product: CASSVRFGLETQYF.

In nucleotides, the CDR3 is TGTGCCAGCAGCCAAGTGTGGGGGGTCAATGAGCAGTTCTTC. Residues: CASSQVWGVNEQFF. The J gene is TRBJ2-1, the V gene TRBV4-2; D may be TRBD2 (6 bases). This CDR3 has 14 amino acids. Looked up from germline, CDR1 is LGHNA and CDR2 is YNFKEQ. Trimming left V 1 base short and J 6 bases short, with 10 bases between.

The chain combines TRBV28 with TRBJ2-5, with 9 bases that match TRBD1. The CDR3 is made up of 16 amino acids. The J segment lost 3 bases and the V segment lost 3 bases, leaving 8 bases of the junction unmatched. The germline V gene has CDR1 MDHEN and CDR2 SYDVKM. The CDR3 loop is CASSFQGQGGKETQYF. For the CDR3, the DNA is TGTGCCAGCAGTTTTCAGGGACAGGGAGGGAAAGAGACCCAGTACTTC.

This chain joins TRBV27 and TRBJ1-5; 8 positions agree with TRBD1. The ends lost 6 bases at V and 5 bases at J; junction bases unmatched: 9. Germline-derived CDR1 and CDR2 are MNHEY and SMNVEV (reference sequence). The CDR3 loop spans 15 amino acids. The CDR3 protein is CASSPSGTGYQPQHF. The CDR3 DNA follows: TGTGCCAGCAGCCCATCCGGGACAGGATATCAGCCCCAGCATTTT.

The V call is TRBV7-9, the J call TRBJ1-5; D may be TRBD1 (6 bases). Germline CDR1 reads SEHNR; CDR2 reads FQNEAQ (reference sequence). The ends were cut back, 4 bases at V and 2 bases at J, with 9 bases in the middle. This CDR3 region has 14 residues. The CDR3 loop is CASSYEGGNQPQHF. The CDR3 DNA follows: TGTGCCAGCAGCTACGAGGGGGGCAATCAGCCCCAGCATTTT.

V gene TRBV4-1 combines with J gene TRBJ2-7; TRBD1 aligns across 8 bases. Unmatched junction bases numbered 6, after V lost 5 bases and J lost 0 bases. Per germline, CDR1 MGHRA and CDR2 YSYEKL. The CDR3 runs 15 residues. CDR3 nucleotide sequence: TGCGCCAGCAGCACCCGACAGGGGTCCTCCTACGAGCAGTACTTC. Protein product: CASSTRQGSSYEQYF.

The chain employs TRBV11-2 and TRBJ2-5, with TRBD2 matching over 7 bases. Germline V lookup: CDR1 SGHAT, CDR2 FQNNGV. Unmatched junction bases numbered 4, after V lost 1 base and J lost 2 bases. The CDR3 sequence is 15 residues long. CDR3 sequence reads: CASSLGGGGQETQYF. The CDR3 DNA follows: TGTGCCAGCAGCTTAGGCGGGGGAGGGCAAGAGACCCAGTACTTC.

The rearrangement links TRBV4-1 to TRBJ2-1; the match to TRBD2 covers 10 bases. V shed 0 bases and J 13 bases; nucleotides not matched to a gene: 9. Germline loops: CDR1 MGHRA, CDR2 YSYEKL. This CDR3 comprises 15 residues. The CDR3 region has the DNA TGCGCCAGCAGCCAAGATGGGGCCCGGACTAGCGGCCAGTTCTTC. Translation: CASSQDGARTSGQFF.

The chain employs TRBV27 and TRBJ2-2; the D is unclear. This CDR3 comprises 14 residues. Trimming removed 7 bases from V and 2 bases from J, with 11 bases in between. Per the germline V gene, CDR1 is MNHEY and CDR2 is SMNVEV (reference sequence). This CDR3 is CASTPLLNTGELFF. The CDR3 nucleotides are TGTGCCAGCACCCCACTCCTAAACACCGGGGAGCTGTTTTTT.

The CDR3 DNA sequence: TGTGCCTGGAGCTCACTAGCGGGAGGGCCGATTTTCACAGATACGCAGTATTTT. Translated: CAWSSLAGGPIFTDTQYF. The rearrangement links TRBV30 to TRBJ2-3; TRBD2 aligns across 13 bases. V gave up 3 bases and J gave up 2 bases; unmatched junction bases: 11. The CDR3 totals 18 residues. Germline assignment: CDR1 GTSNPN and CDR2 SVGIG (reference sequence).

The CDR3 here is CASSLVASGSQYEQYF. The CDR3 DNA follows: TGTGCCAGCAGCTTAGTGGCTAGCGGGAGTCAGTACGAGCAGTACTTC. The chain combines TRBV11-2 with TRBJ2-7; TRBD2 aligns across 10 bases. CDR1 is SGHAT, CDR2 FQNNGV, per germline. J was trimmed by 4 bases and V by 1 base; bases with no gene match: 7. The CDR3 sequence is 16 residues long.

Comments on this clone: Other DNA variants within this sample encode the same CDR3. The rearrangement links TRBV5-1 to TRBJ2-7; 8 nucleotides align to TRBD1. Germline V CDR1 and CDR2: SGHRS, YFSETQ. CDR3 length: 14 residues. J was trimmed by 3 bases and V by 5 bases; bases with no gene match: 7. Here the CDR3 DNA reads TGCGCCAGCAGTCTAAGCGGACAGGGCTACGAGCAGTACTTC. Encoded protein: CASSLSGQGYEQYF.

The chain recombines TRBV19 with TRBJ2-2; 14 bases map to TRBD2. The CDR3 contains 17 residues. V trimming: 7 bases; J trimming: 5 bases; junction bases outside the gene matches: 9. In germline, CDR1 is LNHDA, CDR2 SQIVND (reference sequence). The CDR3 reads CASTQTSGRAGTGELFF. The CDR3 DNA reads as TGTGCCAGTACTCAGACTAGCGGGAGGGCTGGGACCGGGGAGCTGTTTTTT.